This T cell receptor (beta chain) was observed in a study of blood T cell repertoires in COVID-19. Background on the study: PBMCs, B-cell-depleted T cells, or T cells provided the cDNA or gDNA that made up the material.

Original processing methods: Scientists estimated how many nucleated cells there were by amplifying reference gene primers. Clones were read by immunoSEQ multiplex PCR, and TCRdb kept only the in-frame ones, dropping some. The V and J calls and clone size come from that table; D and trimming were worked out from the DNA. The repertoire has 200,000 to 300,000 clones, 85% of them found once; the top ten carry 5% to 7%. Germline CDR1 MNHEY, CDR2 SMNVEV (reference sequence). Trimming removed 6 bases from V and 5 bases from J, with 22 bases in between. CDR3 size: 16 residues. J is TRBJ2-5 and V is TRBV27; D is possibly TRBD2 (5 bases). The sample consisted of peripheral blood. The receptor was derived from a woman between 55 and 75 years old with active or convalescent COVID-19. The CDR3 region has the DNA TGTGCCAGCAGACCCTCTGGCGGAAATCGAGGGGAGACCCAGTACTTC. It encodes CASRPSGGNRGETQYF.